The table lists the clone carrying this T cell receptor beta chain with a few counts. Its specificity is not known. These data are taken from a study of Graves' ophthalmopathy and Graves' hyperthyroidism. Points from the study as a whole: Ophthalmopathy progression predictions by the model showed around 72% specificity and 60% to 71% sensitivity. Stable hyperthyroidism and ophthalmopathy were told apart by a 13-signature model, which achieved about 88% sensitivity and approximately 81% specificity. Most thyroid clonotypes with frequency above 0.001 were detected in blood too.

Amplification targeted the TCR beta CDR3 regions, with RNA transcripts as the source material. HTBI primers were employed in first-round RT-PCR, then a second-round multiplex PCR followed. TCRdb re-analysed the multiplex PCR reads in MiXCR, keeping a single row per CDR3 protein. The data contain about 1.1 million distinct CDR3 sequences, roughly 35% of them singletons. The V and J ends lost 6 bases and 5 bases, in that order; junction bases with no gene match: 10. The CDR3 contains 17 residues. Germline V gene sequence: CDR1 SGHVS, CDR2 FQNEAQ. Hyperthyroidism patients had new diagnoses, durations under 2 months, and ages of 18 to 65.

This receptor was taken from an adult man with Graves' hyperthyroidism. This chain links TRBV7-8 with TRBJ2-2; 12 bases align to TRBD2. The specimen sequenced was peripheral blood or thyroid tissue (not recorded which). The CDR3 sequence is CASSPLAGGLTTGELFF. The CDR3 region has the DNA TGTGCCAGCAGTCCCCTAGCGGGAGGGCTGACTACCGGGGAGCTGTTTTTT.